These T cell receptor beta chains were read from a single sample in a study of blood T cells in healthy people across ages. TCRdb used MiXCR to reprocess the 5' RACE reads, holding one entry per CDR3 protein. Of roughly 860,000 distinct CDR3 sequences listed, around two thirds are singletons. Sequencing used blood. The origin of the receptors is a man aged 30 to 39 in good health. The CDR3 runs from the conserved cysteine through the conserved F or W. Each record gives: D gene, clone size, V gene, J gene, CDR3 protein, CDR3 DNA. D genes are given only for firm matches. Size is omitted from some rows. Given values are once, few, many or a class for expanded clones.

d_call: -
clone_size: -
v_call: TRBV6-2/TRBV6-3
j_call: TRBJ2-5
cdr3_aa: CASRPTSPLQETQYF
cdr3_nt: TGTGCCAGCAGACCTACTAGCCCCCTACAAGAGACCCAGTACTTC

d_call: -
clone_size: -
v_call: TRBV12-3/TRBV12-4
j_call: TRBJ2-3
cdr3_aa: CASSLNMGGTDTQYF
cdr3_nt: TGTGCCAGCAGTTTGAATATGGGGGGCACAGATACGCAGTATTTT

d_call: TRBD1
clone_size: -
v_call: TRBV25-1
j_call: TRBJ2-1
cdr3_aa: CASSEFGQGSREQFF
cdr3_nt: TGTGCCAGCAGTGAATTCGGACAGGGTTCTCGAGAGCAGTTCTTC

d_call: -
clone_size: -
v_call: TRBV29-1
j_call: TRBJ2-3
cdr3_aa: CSVESGLSTDTQYF
cdr3_nt: TGCAGCGTTGAGTCCGGGTTAAGCACAGATACGCAGTATTTT

d_call: -
clone_size: once
v_call: TRBV20-1
j_call: TRBJ1-2
cdr3_aa: CSVLGTVKGYTF
cdr3_nt: TGCAGTGTCCTAGGAACAGTCAAGGGCTACACCTTC

d_call: -
clone_size: once
v_call: TRBV6-5
j_call: TRBJ1-2
cdr3_aa: CASSNGGKFYGYTF
cdr3_nt: TGTGCCAGCAGCAACGGGGGAAAGTTCTATGGCTACACCTTC

d_call: -
clone_size: -
v_call: TRBV3-1
j_call: TRBJ2-3
cdr3_aa: CASSQDLGKTDTQYF
cdr3_nt: TGTGCCAGCAGCCAAGATCTAGGCAAAACAGATACGCAGTATTTT

d_call: TRBD1
clone_size: -
v_call: TRBV4-2
j_call: TRBJ1-2
cdr3_aa: CASSQDVGQGIYGYTF
cdr3_nt: TGTGCCAGCAGCCAAGATGTGGGACAGGGGATCTATGGCTACACCTTC

d_call: -
clone_size: -
v_call: TRBV20-1
j_call: TRBJ2-1
cdr3_aa: CSARRDYNEQFF
cdr3_nt: TGCAGTGCTAGAAGAGACTACAATGAGCAGTTCTTC

d_call: -
clone_size: -
v_call: TRBV6-1
j_call: TRBJ2-6
cdr3_aa: CASSEWGHSGANVLTF
cdr3_nt: TGTGCCAGCAGTGAATGGGGCCACTCTGGGGCCAACGTCCTGACTTTC

d_call: TRBD2
clone_size: few
v_call: TRBV28
j_call: TRBJ2-4
cdr3_aa: CASTRPRLAHIQYF
cdr3_nt: TGTGCCAGCACCCGACCTAGACTAGCACACATTCAGTACTTC

d_call: TRBD1
clone_size: -
v_call: TRBV20-1
j_call: TRBJ1-5
cdr3_aa: CSAGTGVTYNQPQHF
cdr3_nt: TGCAGTGCTGGGACAGGGGTGACGTATAATCAGCCCCAGCATTTT

d_call: -
clone_size: -
v_call: TRBV18
j_call: TRBJ2-7
cdr3_aa: CASSPGFPEQYF
cdr3_nt: TGTGCCAGCTCACCAGGGTTTCCCGAGCAGTACTTC

d_call: -
clone_size: once
v_call: TRBV11-3
j_call: TRBJ2-2
cdr3_aa: CASSPRWGGAGTGELFF
cdr3_nt: TGTGCCAGCAGCCCCCGATGGGGGGGGGCCGGTACCGGGGAGCTGTTTTTT

d_call: -
clone_size: -
v_call: TRBV3-1
j_call: TRBJ2-5
cdr3_aa: CASSQEGSWGETQYF
cdr3_nt: TGTGCCAGCAGCCAAGAAGGTTCCTGGGGGGAGACCCAGTACTTC

d_call: TRBD2
clone_size: -
v_call: TRBV9
j_call: TRBJ2-7
cdr3_aa: CASSTASGGAYNEQYF
cdr3_nt: TGTGCCAGCTCAACCGCGAGCGGGGGGGCTTACAATGAGCAGTACTTC

d_call: TRBD1
clone_size: few
v_call: TRBV7-9
j_call: TRBJ2-7
cdr3_aa: CASSSRGQGSYEQYF
cdr3_nt: TGTGCCAGCAGCTCTCGGGGACAGGGGAGCTACGAGCAGTACTTC

d_call: -
clone_size: -
v_call: TRBV28
j_call: TRBJ2-3
cdr3_aa: CASSPEELSTDTQYF
cdr3_nt: TGTGCCAGCAGTCCGGAGGAGTTGAGCACAGATACGCAGTATTTT

d_call: TRBD1
clone_size: -
v_call: TRBV12-3/TRBV12-4
j_call: TRBJ1-2
cdr3_aa: CASSYRTGGPENYGYTF
cdr3_nt: TGTGCCAGCAGTTACCGGACAGGGGGTCCTGAGAACTATGGCTACACCTTC

d_call: -
clone_size: -
v_call: TRBV29-1
j_call: TRBJ1-2
cdr3_aa: CSVAGYRGSALRTVGGYTF
cdr3_nt: TGCAGCGTTGCTGGATACCGGGGGTCGGCGTTGCGTACGGTCGGTGGCTACACCTTC